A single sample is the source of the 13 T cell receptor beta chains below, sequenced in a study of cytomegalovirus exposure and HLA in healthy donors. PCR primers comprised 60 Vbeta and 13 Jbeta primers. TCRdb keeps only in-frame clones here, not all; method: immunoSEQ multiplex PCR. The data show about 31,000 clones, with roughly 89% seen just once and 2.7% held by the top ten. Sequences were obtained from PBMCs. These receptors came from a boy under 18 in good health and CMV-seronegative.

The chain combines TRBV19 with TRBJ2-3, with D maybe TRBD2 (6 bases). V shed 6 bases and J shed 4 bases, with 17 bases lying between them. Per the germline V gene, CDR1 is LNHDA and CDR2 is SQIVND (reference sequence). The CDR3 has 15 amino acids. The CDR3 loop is CASSYGAGFADTQYF. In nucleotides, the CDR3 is TGTGCCAGTAGCTACGGAGCGGGTTTCGCAGATACGCAGTATTTT.

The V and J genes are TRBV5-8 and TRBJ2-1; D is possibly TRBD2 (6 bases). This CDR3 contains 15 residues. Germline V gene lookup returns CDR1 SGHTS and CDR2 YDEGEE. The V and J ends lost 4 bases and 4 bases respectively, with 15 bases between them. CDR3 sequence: CASSLYPGGYNEQFF. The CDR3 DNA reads TGTGCCAGCAGCCTCTACCCCGGGGGATACAATGAGCAGTTCTTC.

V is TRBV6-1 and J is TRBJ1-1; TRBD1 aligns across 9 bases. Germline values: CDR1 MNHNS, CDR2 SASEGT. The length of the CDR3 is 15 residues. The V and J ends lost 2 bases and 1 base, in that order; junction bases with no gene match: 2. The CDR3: CASSETGGGNTEAFF. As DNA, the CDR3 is TGTGCCAGCAGTGAAACAGGGGGCGGGAACACTGAAGCTTTCTTT.

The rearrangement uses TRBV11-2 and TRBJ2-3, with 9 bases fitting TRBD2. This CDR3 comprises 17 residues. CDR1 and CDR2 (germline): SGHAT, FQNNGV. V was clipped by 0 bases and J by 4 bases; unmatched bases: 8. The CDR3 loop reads CASSLESAGGRSDTQYF. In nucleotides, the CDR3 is TGTGCCAGCAGCTTAGAGTCAGCGGGGGGCCGGTCAGATACGCAGTATTTT.

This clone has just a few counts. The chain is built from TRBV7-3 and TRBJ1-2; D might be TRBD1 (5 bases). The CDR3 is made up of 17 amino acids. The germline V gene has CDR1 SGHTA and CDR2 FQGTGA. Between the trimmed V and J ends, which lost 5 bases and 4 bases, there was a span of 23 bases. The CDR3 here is CASSPFNEGASSYGYTF. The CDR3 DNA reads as TGTGCCAGCAGCCCCTTCAATGAAGGGGCTAGTAGCTATGGCTACACCTTC. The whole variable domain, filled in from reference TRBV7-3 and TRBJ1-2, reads GAGVSQTPSNKVTEKGKYVELRCDPISGHTALYWYRQSLGQGPEFLIYFQGTGAADDSGLPNDRFFAVRPEGSVSTLKIQRTERGDSAVYLCASSPFNEGASSYGYTFGSGTRLTVV.

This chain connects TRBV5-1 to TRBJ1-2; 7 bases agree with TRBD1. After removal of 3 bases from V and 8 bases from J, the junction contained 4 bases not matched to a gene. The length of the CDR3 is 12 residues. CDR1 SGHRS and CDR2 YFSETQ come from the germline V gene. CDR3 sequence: CASSSTGDGYTF. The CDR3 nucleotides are TGCGCCAGCAGCTCAACAGGGGACGGCTACACCTTC.

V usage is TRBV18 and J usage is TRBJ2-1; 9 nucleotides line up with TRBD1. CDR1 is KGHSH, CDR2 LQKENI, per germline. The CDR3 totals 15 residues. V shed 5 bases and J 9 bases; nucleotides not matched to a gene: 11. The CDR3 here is CASSFRDRVWGEQFF. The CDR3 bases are TGTGCCAGCTCATTTCGGGACAGGGTGTGGGGTGAGCAGTTCTTC.

The CDR3 DNA reads as TGTGCCAGCAGTGTTTCCGCGGGGGGCTTGGGCCTAGCCAAAAACATTCAGTACTTC. Its translation is CASSVSAGGLGLAKNIQYF. The rearrangement links TRBV2 to TRBJ2-4; 8 bases match TRBD2. Germline loops: CDR1 SNHLY, CDR2 FYNNEI. The CDR3 sequence is 19 residues long. Unmatched junction bases numbered 14, after V lost 4 bases and J lost 0 bases. The whole variable domain, filled in from reference TRBV2 and TRBJ2-4, reads EPEVTQTPSHQVTQMGQEVILRCVPISNHLYFYWYRQILGQKVEFLVSFYNNEISEKSEIFDDQFSVERPDGSNFTLKIRSTKLEDSAMYFCASSVSAGGLGLAKNIQYFGAGTRLSVL.

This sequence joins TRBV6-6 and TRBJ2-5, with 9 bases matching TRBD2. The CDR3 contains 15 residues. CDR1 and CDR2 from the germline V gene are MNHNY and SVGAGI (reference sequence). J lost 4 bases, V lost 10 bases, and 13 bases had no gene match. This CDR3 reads CATSLGGGAGETQYF. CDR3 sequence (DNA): TGTGCCACCTCGCTGGGCGGGGGGGCCGGAGAGACCCAGTACTTC.

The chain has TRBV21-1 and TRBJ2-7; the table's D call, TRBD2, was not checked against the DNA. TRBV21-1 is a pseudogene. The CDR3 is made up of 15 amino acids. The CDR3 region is CASNKGLAGAYEQYF. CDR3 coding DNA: TGTGCCAGCAACAAAGGGCTAGCGGGGGCCTACGAGCAGTACTTC.

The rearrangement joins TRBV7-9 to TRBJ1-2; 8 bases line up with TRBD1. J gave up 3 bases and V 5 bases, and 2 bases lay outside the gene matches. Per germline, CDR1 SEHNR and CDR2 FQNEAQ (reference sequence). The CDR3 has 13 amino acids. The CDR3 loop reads CASSQGADYGYTF. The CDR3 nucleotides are TGTGCCAGCAGCCAGGGGGCGGACTATGGCTACACCTTC.

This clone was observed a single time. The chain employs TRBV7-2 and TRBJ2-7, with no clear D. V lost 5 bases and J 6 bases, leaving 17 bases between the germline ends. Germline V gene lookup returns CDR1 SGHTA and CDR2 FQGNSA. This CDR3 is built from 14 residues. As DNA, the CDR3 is TGTGCCAGCAGCGAGAGAACTGATCACCCCGAGCAGTACTTC. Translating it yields CASSERTDHPEQYF.

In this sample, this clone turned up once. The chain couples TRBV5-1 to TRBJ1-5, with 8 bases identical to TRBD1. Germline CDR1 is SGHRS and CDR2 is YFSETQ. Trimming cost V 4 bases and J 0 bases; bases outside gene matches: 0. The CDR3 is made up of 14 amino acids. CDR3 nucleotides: TGCGCCAGCAGCCAGGGGGCTAGCAATCAGCCCCAGCATTTT. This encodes CASSQGASNQPQHF.